A selection of T cell receptor beta chains follows, all from one sample in a study of T cell changes during pregnancy in multiple sclerosis. Clones were sequenced by immunoSEQ multiplex PCR, and TCRdb holds only the in-frame ones, with some missing. This sample has under 100,000 clones, with approximately 90% found just once. The material was peripheral blood, obtained in the first trimester of pregnancy. These receptors all stem from a female donor in good health, enrolled as a control in a pregnancy study. Both conserved end residues are part of each CDR3. The order of the fields is CDR3 protein, J gene, V gene.

cdr3_aa: CASKNAGTGFYEQYF; j_call: TRBJ2-7; v_call: TRBV19
cdr3_aa: CASSTQTNYGYTF; j_call: TRBJ1-2; v_call: TRBV6-1
cdr3_aa: CASSQWGVANTEAFF; j_call: TRBJ1-1; v_call: TRBV7-9
cdr3_aa: CASSPGLAGLTDTQYF; j_call: TRBJ2-3; v_call: TRBV28
cdr3_aa: CASSPRTGETPNADTQYF; j_call: TRBJ2-3; v_call: TRBV5-6
cdr3_aa: CASSVERREQFF; j_call: TRBJ2-1; v_call: TRBV9
cdr3_aa: CATYDPGTDLYEQYF; j_call: TRBJ2-7; v_call: TRBV6-1
cdr3_aa: CASSMRERDQPQHF; j_call: TRBJ1-5; v_call: TRBV19
cdr3_aa: CASSPSQERFF; j_call: TRBJ1-1; v_call: TRBV18
cdr3_aa: CASSQAGTMYPTDTQYF; j_call: TRBJ2-3; v_call: TRBV4-3
cdr3_aa: CASSPLPGGWQPQHF; j_call: TRBJ1-5; v_call: TRBV7-2
cdr3_aa: CASSPRRDFWSSTDTQYF; j_call: TRBJ2-3; v_call: TRBV7-3
cdr3_aa: CASRVGGVRNEKLFF; j_call: TRBJ1-4; v_call: TRBV5-1
cdr3_aa: CASSKTLSIGNTIYF; j_call: TRBJ1-3; v_call: TRBV7-8
cdr3_aa: CASSLGQGGTEAFF; j_call: TRBJ1-1; v_call: TRBV2
cdr3_aa: CASNSMLGSTEAFF; j_call: TRBJ1-1; v_call: TRBV7-2
cdr3_aa: CASSLGLNTGELFF; j_call: TRBJ2-2; v_call: TRBV11-2
cdr3_aa: CASSPSLNTEAFF; j_call: TRBJ1-1; v_call: TRBV18
cdr3_aa: CASSQDAQAGGEDEAFF; j_call: TRBJ1-1; v_call: TRBV4-3
cdr3_aa: CASSFRLTEHNEQFF; j_call: TRBJ2-1; v_call: TRBV5-4
cdr3_aa: CAIWDRGPEETQYF; j_call: TRBJ2-5; v_call: TRBV10-3
cdr3_aa: CASSAGGRETQYF; j_call: TRBJ2-5; v_call: TRBV28
cdr3_aa: CASSLGIQATNEKLFF; j_call: TRBJ1-4; v_call: TRBV11-2
cdr3_aa: CASSQDRSRANSPLHF; j_call: TRBJ1-6; v_call: TRBV4-3
cdr3_aa: CAISEKTVNGYTF; j_call: TRBJ1-2; v_call: TRBV10-3
cdr3_aa: CASSFGRAGEYF; j_call: TRBJ2-3; v_call: TRBV5-6
cdr3_aa: CASSWRLLGNTDTQYF; j_call: TRBJ2-3; v_call: TRBV11-2
cdr3_aa: CASSTGGEAFF; j_call: TRBJ1-1; v_call: TRBV7-6
cdr3_aa: CASSTRDSTDTQYF; j_call: TRBJ2-3; v_call: TRBV6-5
cdr3_aa: CASSPSDNPHQPQHF; j_call: TRBJ1-5; v_call: TRBV4-2
cdr3_aa: CASSPGGAYASGAYTF; j_call: TRBJ1-2; v_call: TRBV5-4
cdr3_aa: CASSVDREDEAFF; j_call: TRBJ1-1; v_call: TRBV6-5
cdr3_aa: CASSPRQGYTEAFF; j_call: TRBJ1-1; v_call: TRBV28
cdr3_aa: CATSRDFQGDEQYF; j_call: TRBJ2-7; v_call: TRBV15
cdr3_aa: CASSQFSRNEQFF; j_call: TRBJ2-1; v_call: TRBV4-3
cdr3_aa: CASSSFTDTQYF; j_call: TRBJ2-3; v_call: TRBV7-9
cdr3_aa: CAISGTQGNTDTQYF; j_call: TRBJ2-3; v_call: TRBV10-3
cdr3_aa: CASSNRGGANEKLFF; j_call: TRBJ1-4; v_call: TRBV7-2
cdr3_aa: CASSHGQGVAYEQYF; j_call: TRBJ2-7; v_call: TRBV6-5
cdr3_aa: CASSLFLAPRSGNTIYF; j_call: TRBJ1-3; v_call: TRBV28
cdr3_aa: CASSPNSAGYEQYF; j_call: TRBJ2-7; v_call: TRBV2
cdr3_aa: CASSPDIRGNQPQHF; j_call: TRBJ1-5; v_call: TRBV4-1
cdr3_aa: CASSQALQGAEGNTIYF; j_call: TRBJ1-3; v_call: TRBV4-1
cdr3_aa: CATSRGAGGYTF; j_call: TRBJ1-2; v_call: TRBV15
cdr3_aa: CASSRTQATNYGYTF; j_call: TRBJ1-2; v_call: TRBV4-3
cdr3_aa: CASSPGTASNGYTF; j_call: TRBJ1-2; v_call: TRBV7-9
cdr3_aa: CASSLEPHEQFF; j_call: TRBJ2-1; v_call: TRBV5-1
cdr3_aa: CASSPGQGNYGYTF; j_call: TRBJ1-2; v_call: TRBV5-1
cdr3_aa: CASSQARGDSYEQYF; j_call: TRBJ2-7; v_call: TRBV4-3